The present T cell receptor (beta chain) was sequenced within a study of blood T cell repertoires in COVID-19. In this sample, this clone turned up once. Profiling relied on immunoSEQ multiplex PCR, and the TCRdb table lists in-frame clones only, not all of them. This table holds 210,000 or so clones, over 75% found once. The CDR3 is made up of 15 amino acids. The V and J ends lost 1 base and 2 bases respectively, with 10 bases between them. Germline lookup yields CDR1 SGHKS and CDR2 YYEKEE (reference sequence). The sequence was collected from a woman in her 30s who had been exposed to COVID-19. Sequenced material: PBMCs or T cells enriched from blood (not recorded which). The chain combines TRBV5-5 with TRBJ1-3; a weak D match, TRBD1 (6 bases). The CDR3 nucleotides read TGTGCCAGCAGCTTGTATCACAGGGCTGGAAACACCATATATTTT. Translating it yields CASSLYHRAGNTIYF. Using reference TRBV5-5 and TRBJ1-3 for the parts outside the CDR3, the full variable domain is DAGVTQSPTHLIKTRGQQVTLRCSPISGHKSVSWYQQVLGQGPQFIFQYYEKEERGRGNFPDRFSARQFPNYSSELNVNALLLGDSALYLCASSLYHRAGNTIYFGEGSWLTVV.